These T cell receptor beta chains were read from a single sample in a study of preoperative IRX-2 immunotherapy in early breast cancer. The assay was immunoSEQ multiplex PCR, and TCRdb's table has in-frame clones only and misses some. Of roughly 27,000 clones in the sample, roughly 74% were seen once. Source: lymph node tissue, taken before IRX-2 immunotherapy. These receptors all come from a human donor with breast cancer. The conserved cysteine and the conserved F or W are not part of the CDR3 here.

V gene: TRBV9; J gene: TRBJ2-2; CDR3 protein: ASSDPGIGELF
V gene: TRBV11-3; J gene: TRBJ1-1; CDR3 protein: ASSPPVLNTEAF
V gene: TRBV7-1; J gene: TRBJ2-2; CDR3 protein: ASSRTGTGELF
V gene: TRBV28; J gene: TRBJ1-5; CDR3 protein: ASSPLGADGNQPQH
V gene: TRBV10-2; J gene: TRBJ1-1; CDR3 protein: ASSERTGEAEAF
V gene: TRBV6-8; J gene: TRBJ1-2; CDR3 protein: ASSPPWGQSRTDGYT
V gene: TRBV19; J gene: TRBJ2-5; CDR3 protein: ASSRGGVEETQY
V gene: TRBV7-1; J gene: TRBJ2-3; CDR3 protein: ASSLRGISTDTQY
V gene: TRBV9; J gene: TRBJ2-3; CDR3 protein: ASSIQGRVTDTQY
V gene: TRBV19; J gene: TRBJ2-4; CDR3 protein: ASSASLAGINIQY
V gene: TRBV6-8; J gene: TRBJ1-2; CDR3 protein: ASRPPGQVDYGYT
V gene: TRBV28; J gene: TRBJ1-5; CDR3 protein: ASSSQQTVLGAPQH
V gene: TRBV23-1; J gene: TRBJ1-1; CDR3 protein: ASSLEGNTEAF
V gene: TRBV7-6; J gene: TRBJ2-7; CDR3 protein: ASSQGGQLSYEQY
V gene: TRBV6-8; J gene: TRBJ2-7; CDR3 protein: ASSSPPGQGFYEQY
V gene: TRBV11-3; J gene: TRBJ2-3; CDR3 protein: ASSLNPTLGTDTQY
V gene: TRBV11-3; J gene: TRBJ1-5; CDR3 protein: ASSLDRGGQPQH
V gene: TRBV7-5; J gene: TRBJ1-4; CDR3 protein: ASSLGDGPLREKLF
V gene: TRBV6-8; J gene: TRBJ1-1; CDR3 protein: ASRSLGSEAF
V gene: TRBV7-7; J gene: TRBJ2-2; CDR3 protein: ASSPYTESNTGELF
V gene: TRBV11-3; J gene: TRBJ1-2; CDR3 protein: ASSWALQGAGYT
V gene: TRBV1; J gene: TRBJ1-2; CDR3 protein: ASSQGTDWGYGYT
V gene: TRBV11-3; J gene: TRBJ1-5; CDR3 protein: ASSSARLSNQPQH
V gene: TRBV7-8; J gene: TRBJ2-7; CDR3 protein: ASSPSSGYEQY
V gene: TRBV7-5; J gene: TRBJ2-6; CDR3 protein: ASSFTGAGANVLT
V gene: TRBV23-1; J gene: TRBJ2-2; CDR3 protein: ASSQGTGGYTGELF
V gene: TRBV28; J gene: TRBJ1-5; CDR3 protein: ASSLFRGTRNQPQH
V gene: TRBV18; J gene: TRBJ1-6; CDR3 protein: ASSPPGLERISPLH
V gene: TRBV9; J gene: TRBJ1-1; CDR3 protein: ASLPGGTEAF
V gene: TRBV29-1; J gene: TRBJ2-7; CDR3 protein: SAGGTGMHEQY
V gene: TRBV28; J gene: TRBJ1-2; CDR3 protein: ASSPPGQGEYGYT
V gene: TRBV6-8; J gene: TRBJ1-1; CDR3 protein: ASRLDGLTEAF
V gene: TRBV9; J gene: TRBJ2-5; CDR3 protein: ASSAPLAGVLKETQY
V gene: TRBV19; J gene: TRBJ2-7; CDR3 protein: ASSPSGQTYEQY
V gene: TRBV19; J gene: TRBJ1-2; CDR3 protein: ASSAQGRGNYGYT
V gene: TRBV19; J gene: TRBJ1-1; CDR3 protein: ASSARGNTEAF
V gene: TRBV6-8; J gene: TRBJ2-1; CDR3 protein: ASSHKGLAGSNEQF
V gene: TRBV12-2; J gene: TRBJ2-5; CDR3 protein: AGLKDSVGETQY
V gene: TRBV29-1; J gene: TRBJ2-1; CDR3 protein: SVEPAVGLLQF
V gene: TRBV6-8; J gene: TRBJ1-1; CDR3 protein: ASSRGGGTEAF
V gene: TRBV6-8; J gene: TRBJ2-5; CDR3 protein: ASGYGLAGDETQY
V gene: TRBV10-2; J gene: TRBJ1-3; CDR3 protein: ASSEFGISGNTIY
V gene: TRBV19; J gene: TRBJ2-5; CDR3 protein: ASRDTQETQY
V gene: TRBV10-3; J gene: TRBJ1-6; CDR3 protein: AISEATQNSPLH
V gene: TRBV10-1; J gene: TRBJ2-5; CDR3 protein: ASSPSGFSTQY
V gene: TRBV28; J gene: TRBJ2-4; CDR3 protein: ASSTLGGGDIQY
V gene: TRBV1; J gene: TRBJ2-1; CDR3 protein: ASSQDRAGTTLLINNEQF
V gene: TRBV19; J gene: TRBJ1-3; CDR3 protein: ASSMDRGVTGNTIY
V gene: TRBV6-8; J gene: TRBJ1-2; CDR3 protein: ASSPTGYGYT
V gene: TRBV6-1; J gene: TRBJ1-1; CDR3 protein: ASSEVAAGIPEAF
V gene: TRBV19; J gene: TRBJ1-2; CDR3 protein: ASSQPGQGYGYT
V gene: TRBV5-1; J gene: TRBJ2-7; CDR3 protein: ASSLAKVAGSYEQY
V gene: TRBV6-8; J gene: TRBJ1-2; CDR3 protein: AISSGEGDGYT
V gene: TRBV6-9; J gene: TRBJ1-6; CDR3 protein: ASKGEVSSYNSPLH
V gene: TRBV6-8; J gene: TRBJ1-2; CDR3 protein: ASSYSHRGLSNYGYT
V gene: TRBV5-1; J gene: TRBJ2-2; CDR3 protein: ASSLDTGPGELF
V gene: TRBV5-1; J gene: TRBJ2-7; CDR3 protein: ASSSSISGGPLSYEQY
V gene: TRBV6-8; J gene: TRBJ1-1; CDR3 protein: ASSAQGRNTEAF
V gene: TRBV28; J gene: TRBJ1-4; CDR3 protein: ASSLGQGVKLF